The 23 T cell receptor beta chains presented below share a single source sample, sequenced in a study of post-analysis software for immune sequencing data. Study-wide results and limits: Comparison of patients with controls showed roughly five TRBV segments more frequent in patients, TRBV5-6, TRBV5-1 and TRBV20-1 among them.

Antigen specificity for these receptors is unknown. Unique molecular identifiers featured in each of the TCR beta cDNA libraries. TCRdb re-called the PCR reads with MiXCR, one entry per CDR3 protein. The sample holds hundreds of thousands of distinct CDR3 sequences, 53% seen once. Sample: blood. The receptors were gathered from a girl aged 5-17 years with multiple sclerosis.

The chain links TRBV6-6 to TRBJ2-4, with D uncertain. The J call is uncertain, as TRBJ2-7 better fits the DNA end. This CDR3 is 15 amino acids long. Per germline, CDR1 MNHNY and CDR2 SVGAGI (reference sequence). The CDR3 coding sequence is TGTGCCAGCATTGGTATGGAAGGCGTGAGCTACGAGCAGTACTTC. Its protein product is CASIGMEGVSYEQYF.

This clonotype was seen only a few times. The chain couples TRBV2 to TRBJ2-5; D is possibly TRBD1 (5 bases). Germline CDR1 is SNHLY and CDR2 is FYNNEI. The CDR3 length is 14 residues. The germline V and J ends were trimmed by 3 bases and 4 bases, with 12 bases remaining between them. CDR3 nucleotides: TGTGCCAGCAGTGATTCAGGGTGGAGAGAGACCCAGTACTTC. Amino acid sequence: CASSDSGWRETQYF.

The chain is built from TRBV2 and TRBJ2-4; the match to TRBD1 covers 10 bases. The end of the DNA is better explained by TRBJ2-7, so the J call may be wrong. The length of the CDR3 is 18 residues. Germline values: CDR1 SNHLY, CDR2 FYNNEI. CDR3 DNA: TGTGCCAGCAGTGATCCCTCAATCATTGACAGGGGGCTGTACGAGCAGTACTTC. Protein product: CASSDPSIIDRGLYEQYF.

V is TRBV20-1 and J is TRBJ2-5, with a weak D call TRBD2 (7 bases). The CDR3 is 14 amino acids. V lost 1 base, J lost 4 bases, and 13 bases lay in between. Germline-derived CDR1 and CDR2 are DFQATT and SNEGSKA (reference sequence). The CDR3: CSARGGGGGETQYF. In nucleotides, the CDR3 is TGCAGTGCTAGAGGGGGCGGGGGCGGAGAGACCCAGTACTTC.

This clonotype occurred a few times. The chain combines TRBV10-3 with TRBJ2-3, with 9 positions matching TRBD2. Trimming at V came to 4 bases and at J to 1 base, leaving 6 bases not matched to a gene. The CDR3 has 16 amino acids. CDR1 is ENHRY, CDR2 SYGVKD, per germline. The CDR3 nucleotides read TGTGCCATCAGTGGAGGTAGCGGGGGACGCACAGATACGCAGTATTTT. Translated: CAISGGSGGRTDTQYF.

Note on this clonotype: The CDR3 ends on some other residue instead of the conserved phenylalanine or tryptophan, so this is likely a read error. The J gene is TRBJ2-1, the V gene TRBV12-3 or TRBV12-4; the D call may be TRBD1 or TRBD2 (5 bases each). Trimming took 1 base from V and 1 from J, leaving 14 bases between them. The CDR3 is 17 residues long. The CDR3 loop is CASSLVLGDASYNEQFV. The CDR3 region has the DNA TGTGCCAGCAGTTTAGTGTTGGGGGACGCTTCCTACAATGAGCAGTTCGTC.

The chain recombines TRBV4-1 with TRBJ2-5, with 11 bases lining up with TRBD2. The CDR3 consists of 15 residues. The germline CDR1 and CDR2 sequences are MGHRA and YSYEKL. V lost 4 bases, J lost 11 bases, and 12 bases stayed unmatched. This CDR3 reads CASSPLLAGDNEQYF. DNA for the CDR3: TGCGCCAGCAGCCCGTTACTAGCGGGGGATAATGAGCAGTACTTC.

The chain employs TRBV7-6 and TRBJ2-5; D may be TRBD1 or TRBD2 (6 bases each). The V end was cut by 3 bases, the J end by 4 bases, with 12 bases between. The CDR3 extends over 14 amino acids. Germline CDR1 and CDR2: SGHVS and FNYEAQ. CDR3 amino acids: CASSFYEGGETQYF. CDR3 DNA: TGTGCCAGCAGCTTCTACGAGGGGGGAGAGACCCAGTACTTC. Combining the CDR3 with reference TRBV7-6 and TRBJ2-5 gives the whole variable domain GAGVSQSPRYKVTKRGQDVALRCDPISGHVSLYWYRQALGQGPEFLTYFNYEAQQDKSGLPNDRFSAERPEGSISTLTIQRTEQRDSAMYRCASSFYEGGETQYFGPGTRLLVL.

This clonotype was found a few times. This sequence joins TRBV5-1 and TRBJ2-1; D might be TRBD2 (7 bases). The V end lost 6 bases, the J end lost 4 bases, and 11 bases lay between the germline ends. This CDR3 contains 13 residues. Germline-derived CDR1 and CDR2 are SGHRS and YFSETQ. The CDR3 here is CASTGEGYNEQFF. CDR3 coding DNA: TGCGCCAGCACAGGGGAGGGGTACAATGAGCAGTTCTTC.

This rearrangement joins TRBV11-3 to TRBJ1-1, with no clear D. The germline V gene has CDR1 SGHNT and CDR2 YENEEA. Trimming took 0 bases from V and 4 from J, leaving 6 bases between them. The CDR3 has 13 residues. The CDR3 DNA reads TGTGCCAGCAGCTTAGAGAGTGGCACTGAAGCTTTCTTT. Its translation: CASSLESGTEAFF. Full variable domain (remainder filled in from reference TRBV11-3 and TRBJ1-1): EAGVVQSPRYKIIEKKQPVAFWCNPISGHNTLYWYLQNLGQGPELLIRYENEEAVDDSQLPKDRFSAERLKGVDSTLKIQPAELGDSAVYLCASSLESGTEAFFGQGTRLTVV.

The J gene is TRBJ2-7, the V gene TRBV29-1; the D is unclear. Germline CDR1 reads SQVTM; CDR2 reads ANQGSEA. CDR3 length equals 14 residues. Trimming took off 0 bases at V and 2 bases at J, with 11 bases between the two ends. This CDR3 is CSVEDRQNTYEQYF. CDR3 DNA sequence: TGCAGCGTTGAAGATCGTCAGAATACCTACGAGCAGTACTTC.

The gene calls are TRBV7-2 and TRBJ2-3, with TRBD2 matching 7 bases. V shed 6 bases and J 2 bases; nucleotides not matched to a gene: 5. Germline V gives CDR1 SGHTA, CDR2 FQGNSA. The CDR3 consists of 14 residues. CDR3 region: CASRSLAATDTQYF. The CDR3 coding sequence is TGTGCCAGCAGGTCTCTAGCGGCCACAGATACGCAGTATTTT.

Worth noting for this clonotype: The junction departs from the called germline gene at one end, perhaps through a read error. The chain combines TRBV15 with TRBJ1-4; no definite D call. Germline CDR1 LNHNV, CDR2 YYDKDF (reference sequence). The CDR3 sequence is 17 residues long. CDR3 amino acids: CATSRDAGLEGDEKRFF. In nucleotides, the CDR3 is TGTGCCACCAGCAGAGATGCTGGTCTGGAGGGAGATGAAAAACGGTTTTTT.

The chain couples TRBV7-2 to TRBJ2-1; tentative D call: TRBD1 (5 bases). V was trimmed by 5 bases and J by 1 base, leaving 15 bases between them. The germline CDR1 and CDR2 sequences are SGHTA and FQGNSA. The CDR3 is made up of 16 amino acids. For the CDR3, the DNA is TGTGCCAGCAGCCCCGGGCAGGGCCCATCCTACAATGAGCAGTTCTTC. It codes for CASSPGQGPSYNEQFF. Variable domain in full (rest from reference TRBV7-2 and TRBJ2-1): GAGVSQSPSNKVTEKGKDVELRCDPISGHTALYWYRQSLGQGLEFLIYFQGNSAPDKSGLPSDRFSAERTGGSVSTLTIQRTQQEDSAVYLCASSPGQGPSYNEQFFGPGTRLTVL.

Points on this clonotype: Given a much more abundant clone one base away, this may be a read error. This chain uses TRBV5-1 with TRBJ1-1, with TRBD1 as a possible D gene (5 bases). The CDR3 contains 15 residues. With 0 bases removed from V and 3 bases from J, the gap between germline ends came to 12 bases. The V gene's germline CDR1 is SGHRS and CDR2 YFSETQ. CDR3: CASSLAGAMDTEAFF. The CDR3 DNA sequence: TGCGCCAGCAGCTTGGCCGGGGCCATGGACACTGAAGCTTTCTTT. The full variable domain, rest sourced from reference TRBV5-1 and TRBJ1-1, is KAGVTQTPRYLIKTRGQQVTLSCSPISGHRSVSWYQQTPGQGLQFLFEYFSETQRNKGNFPGRFSGRQFSNSRSEMNVSTLELGDSALYLCASSLAGAMDTEAFFGQGTRLTVV.

V gene TRBV7-2 combines with J gene TRBJ2-3; 7 positions agree with TRBD2. V lost 0 bases and J lost 7; bases outside the gene matches: 10. Looked up from germline, CDR1 is SGHTA and CDR2 is FQGNSA. The CDR3 covers 16 residues. The CDR3 nucleotides are TGTGCCAGCAGCTTAGCGGGACTACAATATGGGAATACGCAGTATTTT. Amino acid sequence: CASSLAGLQYGNTQYF.

V usage is TRBV7-2 and J usage is TRBJ2-1; TRBD1 might be the D (5 bases). This CDR3 contains 12 residues. Trimming removed 4 bases from V and 11 bases from J, with 12 bases in between. The germline V gene has CDR1 SGHTA and CDR2 FQGNSA. CDR3 sequence (DNA): TGTGCCAGCAGCTCCCGTTGGGGCCAGCAGTTCTTC. Protein sequence: CASSSRWGQQFF.

The chain employs TRBV12-3 or TRBV12-4 and TRBJ2-3, with D perhaps matching TRBD2 (5 bases). V was clipped by 5 bases and J by 3 bases, with 15 bases between them. This CDR3 is built from 15 residues. This CDR3 is CASSPRAERTDTQYF. The CDR3 bases are TGTGCCAGCAGTCCACGAGCGGAAAGAACAGATACGCAGTATTTT.

The V gene is TRBV20-1, the J gene TRBJ2-5; D remains unclear. Germline V gives CDR1 DFQATT, CDR2 SNEGSKA (reference sequence). The length of the CDR3 is 16 residues. V gave up 5 bases and J gave up 5 bases, with 24 bases separating them. The DNA for the CDR3 is TGCAGTGCTCGTCCACCGGACGGAAGTTTGTGGGAGACCCAGTACTTC. Translation: CSARPPDGSLWETQYF.

DNA of the CDR3: TGCAGCGTTCTGACGGGGGAGAAAATTTACGAGCAGTACTTC. Its translation is CSVLTGEKIYEQYF. The gene calls are TRBV29-1 and TRBJ2-7; a weak D match, TRBD2 (6 bases). This CDR3 region has 14 residues. V lost 5 bases to trimming and J lost 4 bases, with 18 bases between them. Germline CDR1 SQVTM, CDR2 ANQGSEA.

CDR3 sequence: CSARVTPRTRLAATETQETQYF. Here the CDR3 DNA reads TGCAGTGCTAGAGTGACCCCACGGACCCGGCTGGCCGCCACGGAAACACAAGAGACCCAGTACTTC. The V and J genes are TRBV20-1 and TRBJ2-5; no definite D call. Germline V lookup: CDR1 DFQATT, CDR2 SNEGSKA (reference sequence). With 1 base removed from V and 2 bases from J, the gap between germline ends came to 35 bases. This CDR3 is 22 amino acids long.

The rearrangement uses TRBV2 and TRBJ2-1; 8 bases line up with TRBD2. The germline V gene encodes CDR1 SNHLY and CDR2 FYNNEI. There are 14 residues in the CDR3. DNA of the CDR3: TGTGTCATAAACGGGCTAGCGGGCTACAATGAGCAGTTCTTC. Translating gives CVINGLAGYNEQFF.

This clonotype was observed a handful of times. The chain couples TRBV6-5 to TRBJ2-3; 9 nucleotides align to TRBD1. This CDR3 comprises 16 residues. CDR1 MNHEY and CDR2 SVGAGI come from the germline V gene. V trimming: 6 bases; J trimming: 2 bases; junction bases outside the gene matches: 9. The CDR3 nucleotides read TGTGCCAGCAGAACCCCGACAGGGGGAGTCACAGATACGCAGTATTTT. Translated: CASRTPTGGVTDTQYF.